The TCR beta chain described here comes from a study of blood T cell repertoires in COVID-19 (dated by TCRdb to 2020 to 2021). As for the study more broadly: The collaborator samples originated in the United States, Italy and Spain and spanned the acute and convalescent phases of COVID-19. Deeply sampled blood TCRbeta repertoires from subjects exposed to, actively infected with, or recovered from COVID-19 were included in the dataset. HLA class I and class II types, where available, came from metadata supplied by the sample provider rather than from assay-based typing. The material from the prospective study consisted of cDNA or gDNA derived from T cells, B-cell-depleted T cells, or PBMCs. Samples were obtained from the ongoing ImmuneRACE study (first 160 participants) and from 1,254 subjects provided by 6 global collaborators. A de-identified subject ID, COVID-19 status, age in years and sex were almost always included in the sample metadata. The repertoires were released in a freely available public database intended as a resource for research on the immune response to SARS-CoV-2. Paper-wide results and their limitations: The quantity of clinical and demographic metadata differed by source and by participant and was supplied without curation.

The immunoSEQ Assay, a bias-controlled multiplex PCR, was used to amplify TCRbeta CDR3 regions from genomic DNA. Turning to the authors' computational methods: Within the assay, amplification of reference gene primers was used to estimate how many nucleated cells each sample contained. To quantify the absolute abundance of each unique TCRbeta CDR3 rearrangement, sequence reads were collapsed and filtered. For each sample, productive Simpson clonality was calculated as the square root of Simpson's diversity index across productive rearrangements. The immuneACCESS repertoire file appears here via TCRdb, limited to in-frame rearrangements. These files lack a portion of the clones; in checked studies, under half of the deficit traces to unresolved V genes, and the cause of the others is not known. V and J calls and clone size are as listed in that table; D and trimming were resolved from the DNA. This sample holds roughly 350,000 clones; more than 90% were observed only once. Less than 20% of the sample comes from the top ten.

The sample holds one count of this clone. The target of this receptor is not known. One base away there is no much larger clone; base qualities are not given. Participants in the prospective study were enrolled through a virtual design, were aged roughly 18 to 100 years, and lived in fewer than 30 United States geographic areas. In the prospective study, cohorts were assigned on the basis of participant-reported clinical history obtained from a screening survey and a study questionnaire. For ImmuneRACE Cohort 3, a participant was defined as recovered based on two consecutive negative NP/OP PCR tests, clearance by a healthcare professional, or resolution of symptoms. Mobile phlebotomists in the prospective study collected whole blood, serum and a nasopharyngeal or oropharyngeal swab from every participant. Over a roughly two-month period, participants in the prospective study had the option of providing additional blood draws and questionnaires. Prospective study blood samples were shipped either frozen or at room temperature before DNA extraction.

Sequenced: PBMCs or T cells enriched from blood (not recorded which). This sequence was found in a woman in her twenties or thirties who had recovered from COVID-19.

The nucleotide sequence reads as follows: TGTGCCATCAGTACGACTCAGGCGGGGACCGGGGAGCTGTTTTTT. Its translation reads: CAISTTQAGTGELFF. This chain joins TRBV10-3 to TRBJ2-2; the D gene is perhaps TRBD2, from 6 matching bases. V is pared back by 5 bases and J by 5 bases, with 15 bases lying between the germline termini. The germline V gene gives CDR1 as ENHRY and CDR2 as SYGVKD. The CDR3 spans 15 residues, from the cysteine through the phenylalanine. Only the CDR3 DNA is retained, 45 bases long and in frame from the first base.